This T cell receptor beta chain was identified during a study of cytotoxic CD8 clonotypes in ibrutinib-treated CLL. Study information: Among responders, some 25 were partial and 2 complete; after median 68 months, roughly 15 stayed remitted and approximately 12 progressed.

Data came from immunoSEQ multiplex PCR; TCRdb stores just in-frame clones and leaves some out. The sample has around 53,000 clones, approximately 54% seen once. CDR3 length: 16 amino acids. Trimming left V 0 bases short and J 1 base short, with 11 bases between. Germline V gene sequence: CDR1 MNHEY, CDR2 SVGAGI. The V gene is TRBV6-5, the J gene TRBJ2-3, with D possibly matching TRBD2 (5 bases). Sequenced material: PBMCs, taken at disease progression, from a patient treated with ibrutinib. This receptor was taken from a human donor with chronic lymphocytic leukemia. CDR3 DNA: TGTGCCAGCAGTTACTCGTCGGGGTTAGGCACAGATACGCAGTATTTT. Translation gives CASSYSSGLGTDTQYF.